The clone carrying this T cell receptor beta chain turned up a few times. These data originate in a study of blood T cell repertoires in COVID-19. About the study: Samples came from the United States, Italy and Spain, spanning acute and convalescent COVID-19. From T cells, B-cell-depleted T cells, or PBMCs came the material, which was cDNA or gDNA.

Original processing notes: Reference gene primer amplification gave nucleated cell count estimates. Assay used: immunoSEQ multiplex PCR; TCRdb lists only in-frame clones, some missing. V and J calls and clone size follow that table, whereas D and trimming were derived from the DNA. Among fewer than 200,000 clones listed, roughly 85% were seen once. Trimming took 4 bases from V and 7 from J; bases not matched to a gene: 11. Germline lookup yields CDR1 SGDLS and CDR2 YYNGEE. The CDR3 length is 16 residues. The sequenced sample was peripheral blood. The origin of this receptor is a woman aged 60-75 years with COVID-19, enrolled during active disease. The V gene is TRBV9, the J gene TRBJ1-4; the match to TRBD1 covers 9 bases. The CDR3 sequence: CASSSPLRDRVEKLFF. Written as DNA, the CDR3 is TGTGCCAGCAGCTCCCCCCTTCGGGACAGGGTTGAAAAACTGTTTTTT. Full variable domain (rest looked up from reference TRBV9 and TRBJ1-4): DSGVTQTPKHLITATGQRVTLRCSPRSGDLSVYWYQQSLDQGLQFLIQYYNGEERAKGNILERFSAQQFPDLHSELNLSSLELGDSALYFCASSSPLRDRVEKLFFGSGTQLSVL.